This T cell receptor (beta chain) is drawn from a study of blood T cell repertoires in COVID-19. Study as a whole: From the United States, Italy and Spain came samples of acute and convalescent COVID-19. PBMCs, B-cell-depleted T cells, or T cells provided the cDNA or gDNA that made up the material.

Per the authors' pipeline: Nucleated cell counts were estimated from reference gene primer amplification. Here immunoSEQ multiplex PCR was the method, and the copy in TCRdb shows in-frame clones only, minus some. Clonal size and the V and J genes are those of that table, whereas D and trimming came from the DNA. Of about 270,000 clones in the sample, around nine tenths were seen once. The length of the CDR3 is 13 residues. The germline V and J ends were trimmed by 4 bases and 4 bases, with 10 bases remaining between them. Germline V gene sequence: CDR1 SEHNR, CDR2 FQNEAQ (reference sequence). The clonotype was recovered from a man over 45 with acute or convalescent COVID-19. The chain has TRBV7-9 and TRBJ1-1; TRBD1 is a possible D gene (5 bases). Source material: peripheral blood. CDR3 bases: TGTGCCAGCAGCTCCAGACAGTTCACTGAAGCTTTCTTT. Its protein product is CASSSRQFTEAFF.